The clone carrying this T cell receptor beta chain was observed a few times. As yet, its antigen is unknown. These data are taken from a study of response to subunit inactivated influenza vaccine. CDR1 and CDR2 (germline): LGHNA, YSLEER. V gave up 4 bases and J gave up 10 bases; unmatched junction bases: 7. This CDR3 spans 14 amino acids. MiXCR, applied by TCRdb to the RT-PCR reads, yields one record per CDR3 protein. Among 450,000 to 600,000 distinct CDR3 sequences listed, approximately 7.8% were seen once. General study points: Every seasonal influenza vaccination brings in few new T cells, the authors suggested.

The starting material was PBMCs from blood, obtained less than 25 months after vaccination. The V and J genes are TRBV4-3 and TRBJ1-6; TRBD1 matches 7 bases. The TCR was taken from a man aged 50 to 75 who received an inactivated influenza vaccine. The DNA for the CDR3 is TGCGCCAGCAGCCCCGACAGGGCGGCATCACCCCTCCACTTT. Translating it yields CASSPDRAASPLHF.